What follows are 6 T cell receptor beta chains derived from one specimen sequenced in a study of read filtering for tumor transcriptome and immune sequencing. This library used around 400 ng RNA and molecular barcoded adaptors spanning alpha/delta and beta/gamma chains. A single record per CDR3 protein comes from TCRdb applying MiXCR to the reads. The sample contains over 80,000 distinct CDR3 sequences, roughly an eighth of which appear only once. Sequences were obtained from a population of CD138-negative cells sorted from bone marrow. All receptors derive from a donor aged 40 or older with multiple myeloma.

In this sample, this clonotype turned up many times. This rearrangement joins TRBV10-3 to TRBJ2-7; 11 nucleotides match TRBD2. The V and J ends lost 5 bases and 3 bases, in that order; junction bases with no gene match: 3. CDR3 length: 14 amino acids. From germline, CDR1 is ENHRY and CDR2 SYGVKD. CDR3 in amino acids: CAISTTSGSYEQYF. The DNA for the CDR3 is TGTGCCATCAGTACAACTAGCGGGAGCTACGAGCAGTACTTC.

This clonotype was picked up many times. V gene TRBV20-1 combines with J gene TRBJ2-5, with D perhaps TRBD2 (5 bases). The CDR3 loop spans 16 amino acids. The germline CDR1 and CDR2 sequences are DFQATT and SNEGSKA (reference sequence). V was clipped by 3 bases and J by 2 bases, with 19 bases between them. CDR3 coding DNA: TGCAGTGCTAGGGACGGAGGAGGCGTTCAACAAGAGACCCAGTACTTC. The encoded protein is CSARDGGGVQQETQYF.

On this clonotype itself: A much larger clone is a single base away; this may be a read error. The chain couples TRBV5-1 to TRBJ2-1; D may be TRBD2 (6 bases). Germline CDR1 reads SGHRS; CDR2 reads YFSETQ. The CDR3 has 12 residues. Trimming stripped 5 bases from V and 6 bases from J, with 9 bases between. CDR3 DNA sequence: TGCGCCAGCAGTTGCGGGGTCAATGAGCAGTTCTTC. Protein: CASSCGVNEQFF.

This clonotype has a count of ten or more. The chain employs TRBV18 and TRBJ2-3; 10 bases align to TRBD1. Germline V CDR1 and CDR2: KGHSH, LQKENI. Trimming at V came to 2 bases and at J to 11 bases, leaving 1 base not matched to a gene. The CDR3 covers 12 residues. CDR3 DNA: TGTGCCAGCTCACCAGGACAGGGGGAGCAGTATTTT. Translating gives CASSPGQGEQYF.

With regard to this clonotype: A read error is possible here, since a much larger clone lies one base away. V gene TRBV5-4 combines with J gene TRBJ2-7; maybe TRBD1 (6 bases). The germline V and J ends were trimmed by 2 bases and 6 bases, with 15 bases remaining between them. The CDR3 runs 14 residues. From germline, CDR1 is SGHNT and CDR2 YYREEE (reference sequence). CDR3 sequence reads: CASSLSGQGGEQYF. The DNA of the CDR3 is TGTGCCAGCAGCTTATCGGGACAAGGTGGCGAGCAGTACTTC.

This clonotype was counted ten times or more. The chain joins TRBV7-3 to TRBJ2-5; D is perhaps TRBD1 (8 bases). Deletions cut 0 bases from V and 2 bases from J, with 13 bases between. This CDR3 has 16 residues. CDR1 is SGHTA, CDR2 FQGTGA, per germline. The CDR3 reads CASSLTGGDRQETQYF. As DNA, the CDR3 is TGTGCCAGCAGCTTAACTGGGGGGGACAGGCAAGAGACCCAGTACTTC.